One sample yielded the 27 T cell receptor beta chains listed below, sequenced in a study of radiation and T cells in renal cell carcinoma. Sequenced by immunoSEQ multiplex PCR; TCRdb stores in-frame clones only, minus some. Of about 90,000 clones in the sample, around four fifths were seen once. Sample time point: blood 4 weeks post-SBRT, at nephrectomy. Treatment in this sample: 15 Gy SBRT to primary tumor, nephrectomy 4 weeks later. The material was blood, obtained from a patient whose treatment included radiotherapy and nephrectomy. All receptors derive from a man aged 50 or older with renal cell carcinoma.

The chain is built from TRBV6-5 and TRBJ1-2; maybe TRBD1 (6 bases). Per the germline V gene, CDR1 is MNHEY and CDR2 is SVGAGI. Between the trimmed V and J ends, which lost 6 bases and 1 base, there was a span of 12 bases. This CDR3 has 14 amino acids. The DNA for the CDR3 is TGTGCCAGCAGATCCGGGACATATAACTATGGCTACACCTTC. Its translation is CASRSGTYNYGYTF.

V gene TRBV28 combines with J gene TRBJ2-7; tentatively, D is TRBD2 (6 bases). Trimming shortened V by 3 bases and J by 1 base, and 10 bases separated the two germline ends. Germline V gives CDR1 MDHEN, CDR2 SYDVKM. CDR3 size: 14 residues. CDR3 loop: CASSLAGGSYEQYF. As DNA, the CDR3 is TGTGCCAGCAGTTTGGCCGGAGGGTCCTACGAGCAGTACTTC.

This chain links TRBV7-2 with TRBJ2-5; TRBD1 matches at 7 bases. The germline gives CDR1 SGHTA, CDR2 FQGNSA. The CDR3 sequence is 13 residues long. V dropped 4 bases and J dropped 7; count of bases not matched to a gene: 6. The CDR3 DNA sequence: TGTGCCAGCAGCTCGACAGGGTTAGCGACCCAGTACTTC. Its protein product is CASSSTGLATQYF.

The CDR3 region has the DNA TGTGCCAGCAGCTTAGGCGCAGGGGAGAACACTGAAGCTTTCTTT. Protein product: CASSLGAGENTEAFF. The chain joins TRBV7-2 to TRBJ1-1; TRBD1 might be the D (6 bases). The V end lost 1 base, the J end lost 1 base, and 10 bases lay between the germline ends. The CDR3 is made up of 15 amino acids. CDR1 is SGHTA, CDR2 FQGNSA, per germline.

This rearrangement joins TRBV18 to TRBJ1-5, with a tentative D call TRBD1 (6 bases). With 4 bases removed from V and 7 bases from J, the gap between germline ends came to 14 bases. The CDR3 totals 14 residues. CDR1 and CDR2 from the germline V gene are KGHSH and LQKENI. The CDR3, as DNA: TGTGCCAGCTCACTCGGTGGGGGGGCCCAGCCCCAGCATTTT. It encodes CASSLGGGAQPQHF.

This clone has a handful of counts. V is TRBV29-1 and J is TRBJ1-1; D is uncertain. The CDR3 loop spans 13 amino acids. In germline, CDR1 is SQVTM, CDR2 ANQGSEA. V was cut by 4 bases and J by 3 bases, with 12 bases left in between. The CDR3 nucleotides are TGCAGCGTTGGAGAAAATGAAGACACTGAAGCTTTCTTT. It codes for CSVGENEDTEAFF.

This chain connects TRBV5-1 to TRBJ2-5, with 8 bases matching TRBD1. This CDR3 comprises 14 residues. Germline CDR1 SGHRS, CDR2 YFSETQ. V shed 5 bases and J 2 bases; nucleotides not matched to a gene: 5. CDR3 amino acids: CASRTGGGQETQYF. The CDR3 region has the DNA TGCGCCAGCAGAACAGGGGGTGGACAAGAGACCCAGTACTTC.

The J gene is TRBJ2-7, the V gene TRBV7-2; no reliable D call. This CDR3 contains 13 residues. Between the trimmed V and J ends, which lost 1 base and 4 bases, there was a span of 8 bases. Germline V gives CDR1 SGHTA, CDR2 FQGNSA. Here the CDR3 DNA reads TGTGCCAGCAGCTTAGGACCACTTTACGAGCAGTACTTC. Encoded protein: CASSLGPLYEQYF.

The gene calls are TRBV30 and TRBJ1-2; unclear D gene. V gave up 7 bases and J gave up 7 bases, with 10 bases separating them. Per germline, CDR1 GTSNPN and CDR2 SVGIG (reference sequence). The CDR3 totals 10 residues. The CDR3: CASRRGGYTF. The CDR3 DNA reads as TGTGCCTCAAGGCGAGGTGGCTACACCTTC.

J is TRBJ1-3 and V is TRBV6-5; no definite D call. This CDR3 spans 15 amino acids. The germline gives CDR1 MNHEY, CDR2 SVGAGI. The V end lost 2 bases, the J end lost 0 bases, and 8 bases lay between the germline ends. The CDR3 DNA reads TGTGCCAGCAGTTACGATTCATCCTCTGGAAACACCATATATTTT. Encoded protein: CASSYDSSSGNTIYF.

The chain recombines TRBV7-2 with TRBJ1-3; D is undetermined. This CDR3 contains 13 residues. Germline loops: CDR1 SGHTA, CDR2 FQGNSA. The germline V and J ends were trimmed by 4 bases and 6 bases, with 10 bases remaining between them. The CDR3 DNA follows: TGTGCCAGCAGCTCCGTTCCTGTAAACACCATATATTTT. This encodes CASSSVPVNTIYF.

This chain uses TRBV11-1 with TRBJ2-7; D remains ambiguous. The germline V gene encodes CDR1 SGHAT and CDR2 FQDESV (reference sequence). V lost 1 base and J 0 bases, leaving 7 bases between the germline ends. The CDR3 is 14 residues long. CDR3 sequence (DNA): TGTGCCAGCAGCTTAGGAGGCAGCTCCTACGAGCAGTACTTC. Encoded protein: CASSLGGSSYEQYF.

The chain recombines TRBV10-3 with TRBJ2-3, with D maybe TRBD2 (6 bases). Trimming removed 4 bases from V and 2 bases from J, with 10 bases in between. Germline loops: CDR1 ENHRY, CDR2 SYGVKD. This CDR3 is built from 14 residues. The CDR3 nucleotides are TGTGCCATCAGTGCGCGGGAATTCACAGATACGCAGTATTTT. It codes for CAISAREFTDTQYF.

CDR3 loop: CASSPGTGGSSYEQYF. The CDR3 DNA sequence: TGCGCCAGCAGTCCCGGGACAGGGGGCAGCTCCTACGAGCAGTACTTC. The rearrangement uses TRBV4-3 and TRBJ2-7, with 12 bases that match TRBD1. Germline V gives CDR1 LGHNA, CDR2 YSLEER. The CDR3 is 16 residues long. The V segment lost 6 bases and the J segment 0 bases; nucleotides outside the gene matches: 6.

V usage is TRBV9 and J usage is TRBJ2-7, with TRBD1 matching over 11 bases. CDR3 length: 15 residues. The V gene end was trimmed by 4 bases and the J gene end by 2 bases; junction bases not matched to a gene: 5. The germline V gene has CDR1 SGDLS and CDR2 YYNGEE. CDR3 DNA sequence: TGTGCCAGCAGCCCGGGACAGGGGGGTACCTACGAGCAGTACTTC. It is translated as CASSPGQGGTYEQYF.

The genes are TRBV7-6 and TRBJ1-6; D is uncertain. This CDR3 contains 17 residues. The V end was cut by 3 bases, the J end by 0 bases, with 12 bases between. The germline gives CDR1 SGHVS, CDR2 FNYEAQ. The CDR3 region has the DNA TGTGCCAGCAGCTTTGGTATAGGAGTCTCCTATAATTCACCCCTCCACTTT. It encodes CASSFGIGVSYNSPLHF. Together with reference TRBV7-6 and TRBJ1-6, the CDR3 gives the full variable domain: GAGVSQSPRYKVTKRGQDVALRCDPISGHVSLYWYRQALGQGPEFLTYFNYEAQQDKSGLPNDRFSAERPEGSISTLTIQRTEQRDSAMYRCASSFGIGVSYNSPLHFGNGTRLTVT.

This clone was counted only a few times. V usage is TRBV7-9 and J usage is TRBJ2-1; D is unclear. Germline CDR1 SEHNR, CDR2 FQNEAQ (reference sequence). V shed 0 bases and J shed 8 bases, with 8 bases lying between them. The CDR3 runs to 13 residues. The CDR3 region is CASSLAGIYEQFF. The CDR3 nucleotides are TGTGCCAGCAGCTTAGCTGGTATCTATGAGCAGTTCTTC. Supplemented by reference TRBV7-9 and TRBJ2-1, the full variable domain reads DTGVSQNPRHKITKRGQNVTFRCDPISEHNRLYWYRQTLGQGPEFLTYFQNEAQLEKSRLLSDRFSAERPKGSFSTLEIQRTEQGDSAMYLCASSLAGIYEQFFGPGTRLTVL.

The CDR3 protein is CASSGTLAGGPGGANVLTF. The CDR3 DNA sequence: TGTGCCAGCAGTGGGACCCTAGCGGGAGGGCCTGGTGGGGCCAACGTCCTGACTTTC. The rearrangement links TRBV6-1 to TRBJ2-6; 12 nucleotides line up with TRBD2. V dropped 4 bases and J dropped 3; count of bases not matched to a gene: 10. Looked up from germline, CDR1 is MNHNS and CDR2 is SASEGT. The CDR3 is 19 amino acids.

In its sample, this clone was seen a few times. The V call is TRBV6-6, the J call TRBJ2-2, with D perhaps TRBD1 (6 bases). Trimming shortened V by 6 bases and J by 1 base, and 9 bases separated the two germline ends. CDR3 size: 14 residues. From germline, CDR1 is MNHNY and CDR2 SVGAGI (reference sequence). Here the CDR3 reads CASSLGGNTGELFF. As DNA, the CDR3 is TGTGCCAGCAGCCTAGGGGGGAACACCGGGGAGCTGTTTTTT.

The chain couples TRBV19 to TRBJ1-5; possibly TRBD1 for D (5 bases). Trimming removed 1 base from V and 5 bases from J, with 18 bases in between. CDR1 and CDR2 (germline): LNHDA, SQIVND (reference sequence). The CDR3 spans 17 residues. The CDR3: CASSIGGPWTSDQPQHF. In nucleotides, the CDR3 is TGTGCCAGTAGTATAGGGGGACCTTGGACGTCGGATCAGCCCCAGCATTTT.

V gene TRBV19 combines with J gene TRBJ2-2; unclear D gene. This CDR3 region has 16 residues. Trimming took off 3 bases at V and 3 bases at J, with 14 bases between the two ends. Per germline, CDR1 LNHDA and CDR2 SQIVND (reference sequence). As DNA, the CDR3 is TGTGCCAGTAGTATTCGGGCCGGCTGGGACACCGGGGAGCTGTTTTTT. Its translation: CASSIRAGWDTGELFF.

This chain joins TRBV7-9 and TRBJ1-5; 7 bases are shared with TRBD1. The J segment lost 2 bases and the V segment lost 1 base, leaving 2 bases of the junction unmatched. CDR3 length equals 15 residues. Germline CDR1 reads SEHNR; CDR2 reads FQNEAQ (reference sequence). The CDR3, as DNA: TGTGCCAGCAGCTTAGACAGGGGTGGCAATCAGCCCCAGCATTTT. Its protein product is CASSLDRGGNQPQHF.

V and J are TRBV2 and TRBJ2-5, with unresolved D. Germline loops: CDR1 SNHLY, CDR2 FYNNEI. CDR3 length: 12 residues. V lost 5 bases and J 0 bases, leaving 4 bases between the germline ends. The CDR3 coding sequence is TGTGCCAGCAGTCAGTACCAAGAGACCCAGTACTTC. It yields the protein CASSQYQETQYF.

This chain links TRBV10-2 with TRBJ1-1; possibly TRBD1 for D (6 bases). V shed 8 bases and J shed 5 bases, with 15 bases lying between them. Germline loops: CDR1 WSHSY, CDR2 SAAADI. This CDR3 has 13 amino acids. For the CDR3, the DNA is TGCGCCAGCGGCGGGGGGCTGGATACTGAAGCTTTCTTT. Amino acids: CASGGGLDTEAFF.

The rearrangement links TRBV5-1 to TRBJ2-3; TRBD2 matches at 13 bases. This CDR3 contains 17 residues. Germline V gives CDR1 SGHRS, CDR2 YFSETQ. With V trimmed by 2 bases and J by 4 bases, 7 bases remained unmatched. The CDR3 nucleotides are TGCGCCAGCAGCTTCCAAGGACTAGCGGGAGTCCCAGATACGCAGTATTTT. It is translated as CASSFQGLAGVPDTQYF. Full variable domain (remainder filled in from reference TRBV5-1 and TRBJ2-3): KAGVTQTPRYLIKTRGQQVTLSCSPISGHRSVSWYQQTPGQGLQFLFEYFSETQRNKGNFPGRFSGRQFSNSRSEMNVSTLELGDSALYLCASSFQGLAGVPDTQYFGPGTRLTVL.

This rearrangement joins TRBV19 to TRBJ1-1; no clear D. The CDR3 extends over 14 amino acids. The germline CDR1 and CDR2 sequences are LNHDA and SQIVND (reference sequence). Deletions cut 1 base from V and 0 bases from J, with 6 bases between. The CDR3 DNA sequence: TGTGCCAGTAGTATAGGGGCCATGAACACTGAAGCTTTCTTT. It translates to CASSIGAMNTEAFF.

The rearrangement links TRBV29-1 to TRBJ1-2; 7 bases match TRBD1. This CDR3 has 13 amino acids. Unmatched junction bases numbered 10, after V lost 2 bases and J lost 10 bases. Germline V CDR1 and CDR2: SQVTM, ANQGSEA. In DNA form, the CDR3 reads TGCAGCGTTGAAAGGGGGCAGGGTTTTATCTACACCTTC. It is translated as CSVERGQGFIYTF.